Shown below are 24 T cell receptor beta chains from a single sample sequenced in a study of blood T cell repertoires in COVID-19. Profiled with immunoSEQ multiplex PCR; TCRdb holds only in-frame clones, not every one. The sample records about 260,000 clones, over 80% being singletons. Sequenced material: PBMCs or T cells enriched from blood (not recorded which). The receptor source for this set is a man aged 50-60 years who had been exposed to COVID-19.

The chain carries TRBV19 and TRBJ1-2, with a possible D match to TRBD1 (5 bases). The CDR3 consists of 15 residues. The V end lost 6 bases, the J end lost 4 bases, and 18 bases lay between the germline ends. Per the germline V gene, CDR1 is LNHDA and CDR2 is SQIVND (reference sequence). The CDR3 region is CASSPGPDRPYGYTF. The DNA for the CDR3 is TGTGCCAGTAGCCCAGGCCCTGACAGACCCTATGGCTACACCTTC.

This chain joins TRBV5-1 and TRBJ2-3; perhaps TRBD2 as D (5 bases). Germline V lookup: CDR1 SGHRS, CDR2 YFSETQ. V was shortened by 1 base and J by 6 bases, with 12 bases between the two germline ends. The length of the CDR3 is 14 residues. The chain's CDR3 is CASSLSGSMDTQYF. The DNA of the CDR3 is TGCGCCAGCAGCTTGTCGGGGTCGATGGATACGCAGTATTTT.

The chain combines TRBV28 with TRBJ2-1, with a weak D call TRBD2 (6 bases). This CDR3 contains 16 residues. CDR1 is MDHEN and CDR2 is SYDVKM in the germline V gene. V gave up 2 bases and J gave up 5 bases, with 16 bases separating them. The DNA of the CDR3 is TGTGCCAGCAGTTTACGGGGACTGGACCTTCACAATGAGCAGTTCTTC. Its translation is CASSLRGLDLHNEQFF.

The chain has TRBV18 and TRBJ2-1, with 8 bases fitting TRBD2. Unmatched junction bases numbered 12, after V lost 1 base and J lost 7 bases. Germline assignment: CDR1 KGHSH and CDR2 LQKENI. There are 17 residues in the CDR3. The CDR3 sequence: CASSPLNSGTSRNEQFF. The CDR3 DNA sequence: TGTGCCAGCTCACCACTCAACTCTGGGACTAGTCGGAATGAGCAGTTCTTC.

This chain joins TRBV5-1 and TRBJ2-1; 8 bases match TRBD2. This CDR3 comprises 14 residues. Germline trimming cut 4 bases from V and 5 bases from J; bases unmatched to any gene: 5. Germline values: CDR1 SGHRS, CDR2 YFSETQ. The CDR3 loop is CASSISGTHNEQFF. The CDR3 DNA is TGCGCCAGCAGCATTAGCGGGACCCACAATGAGCAGTTCTTC.

This sequence joins TRBV11-3 and TRBJ2-1, with TRBD1 matching 7 bases. J was trimmed by 7 bases and V by 2 bases; bases with no gene match: 8. The length of the CDR3 is 15 residues. Germline-derived CDR1 and CDR2 are SGHNT and YENEEA. In DNA, the CDR3 is TGTGCCAGCAGCTTACGAGGGGGCGTGAGTAATGAGCAGTTCTTC. Its protein is CASSLRGGVSNEQFF.

The gene calls are TRBV18 and TRBJ2-6, with D hard to call. This CDR3 comprises 15 residues. The V and J ends lost 4 bases and 0 bases respectively, with 7 bases between them. Germline CDR1 reads KGHSH; CDR2 reads LQKENI. CDR3 DNA sequence: TGTGCCAGCTCACTACAGAACTCTGGGGCCAACGTCCTGACTTTC. Encoded protein: CASSLQNSGANVLTF.

This clone has only one observation. The V gene is TRBV18, the J gene TRBJ2-7; 7 nucleotides agree with TRBD2. Per the germline V gene, CDR1 is KGHSH and CDR2 is LQKENI. There are 14 residues in the CDR3. V shed 5 bases, J shed 0 bases, and the junction held 4 bases outside the gene matches. Here the CDR3 DNA reads TGTGCCAGCTCAGCGGGAGCTATCTCCTACGAGCAGTACGTC. Translation gives CASSAGAISYEQYV.

The chain carries TRBV28 and TRBJ1-2, with TRBD1 matching over 7 bases. With 6 bases clipped from V and 2 bases from J, the junction kept 9 bases outside the gene matches. Per the germline V gene, CDR1 is MDHEN and CDR2 is SYDVKM. The CDR3 is 15 residues long. For the CDR3, the DNA is TGTGCCAGCAGCCCTGCGGACAGGCACAACTATGGCTACACCTTC. Translation: CASSPADRHNYGYTF.

The chain links TRBV18 to TRBJ1-6; D not resolved. V shed 4 bases and J shed 5 bases, with 18 bases lying between them. This CDR3 spans 17 amino acids. In germline, CDR1 is KGHSH, CDR2 LQKENI. In DNA, the CDR3 is TGTGCCAGCTCACGAAGCGGCGGGGTCTGGAATAATTCACCCCTCCACTTT. It yields the protein CASSRSGGVWNNSPLHF.

The chain recombines TRBV13 with TRBJ1-2; TRBD1 is a possible D gene (6 bases). CDR3 length: 13 amino acids. Germline values: CDR1 PRHDT, CDR2 FYEKMQ (reference sequence). The V end lost 3 bases, the J end lost 8 bases, and 13 bases lay between the germline ends. The CDR3 DNA reads TGTGCCAGCAGCTTGCCAGGGGTTGACGGCTACACCTTC. This codes for CASSLPGVDGYTF.

This clone occurred once. V usage is TRBV29-1 and J usage is TRBJ2-3; the match to TRBD2 covers 8 bases. With V trimmed by 7 bases and J by 2 bases, 11 bases remained unmatched. The CDR3 consists of 15 residues. Per germline, CDR1 SQVTM and CDR2 ANQGSEA. The CDR3 region has the DNA TGCAGCGCCCGACTTACTAGCGGAGCCACAGATACGCAGTATTTT. This codes for CSARLTSGATDTQYF.

The chain has TRBV12-3 or TRBV12-4 and TRBJ1-5; D unresolved. This CDR3 is built from 13 residues. V was trimmed by 1 base and J by 6 bases, leaving 7 bases between them. CDR3 loop: CASSLEYGQPQHF. DNA of the CDR3: TGTGCCAGCAGTTTAGAGTACGGTCAGCCCCAGCATTTT.

The chain links TRBV27 to TRBJ1-4; TRBD1 aligns across 8 bases. The V gene end was trimmed by 5 bases and the J gene end by 11 bases; junction bases not matched to a gene: 4. Germline CDR1 reads MNHEY; CDR2 reads SMNVEV (reference sequence). This CDR3 is built from 12 residues. Here the CDR3 DNA reads TGTGCCAGCAGTCCTACAGGGGGGAAACTGTTTTTT. This gives the protein CASSPTGGKLFF. The full variable domain, in which reference TRBV27 and TRBJ1-4 provide the parts outside the CDR3, is EAQVTQNPRYLITVTGKKLTVTCSQNMNHEYMSWYRQDPGLGLRQIYYSMNVEVTDKGDVPEGYKVSRKEKRNFPLILESPSPNQTSLYFCASSPTGGKLFFGSGTQLSVL.

This clone is a singleton in its sample. V gene TRBV6-5 combines with J gene TRBJ1-1; no firm D call. The CDR3 is 13 amino acids. V was clipped by 6 bases and J by 3 bases, with 11 bases between them. Germline V gene data show CDR1 as MNHEY and CDR2 as SVGAGI. CDR3 bases: TGTGCCAGCAGGTCCTTATCCTACACTGAAGCTTTCTTT. Translation: CASRSLSYTEAFF.

The V and J genes are TRBV6-4 and TRBJ2-7, with a weak D call TRBD2 (6 bases). The CDR3 length is 15 residues. The germline gives CDR1 MRHNA, CDR2 SNTAGT. V was clipped by 3 bases and J by 5 bases, with 17 bases between them. The CDR3 loop is CASSEGFGGQHEQYV. DNA for the CDR3: TGTGCCAGCAGTGAGGGGTTCGGAGGGCAGCACGAGCAGTACGTC.

This clone was seen a few times. The chain is built from TRBV2 and TRBJ1-1, with a weak D call TRBD1 (5 bases). CDR3 length equals 13 residues. Trimming shortened V by 4 bases and J by 1 base, and 7 bases separated the two germline ends. Germline V gene data show CDR1 as SNHLY and CDR2 as FYNNEI. The CDR3 bases are TGTGCCAGCAGTGTAAGGGGGAACACTGAAGCTTTCTTT. As protein: CASSVRGNTEAFF.

Of note for this clone: An end of the junction differs from the germline gene, which may be a read error. The chain employs TRBV12-3 or TRBV12-4 and TRBJ1-5; D gene uncertain. The CDR3 sequence is 13 residues long. Here the CDR3 DNA reads TGTGCCACCAGTCTGACGGGAGATCAGCCCCAGCATTTT. Encoded protein: CATSLTGDQPQHF.

V is TRBV9 and J is TRBJ2-7; 7 bases are shared with TRBD2. Germline assignment: CDR1 SGDLS and CDR2 YYNGEE. The J segment lost 3 bases and the V segment lost 0 bases, leaving 3 bases of the junction unmatched. The CDR3 runs 14 residues. The CDR3 loop is CASSVASGDYEQYF. For the CDR3, the DNA is TGTGCCAGCAGCGTAGCCAGCGGGGACTACGAGCAGTACTTC.

V and J are TRBV30 and TRBJ2-7, with D tentatively TRBD1 (5 bases). Germline-derived CDR1 and CDR2 are GTSNPN and SVGIG (reference sequence). This CDR3 is built from 15 residues. Trimming cost V 0 bases and J 0 bases, with 12 bases left between them. CDR3 region: CAWSVLGAGSYEQYV. CDR3 in DNA: TGTGCCTGGAGTGTACTTGGGGCTGGCTCCTACGAGCAGTACGTC.

The chain joins TRBV27 to TRBJ2-2, with 9 positions matching TRBD2. Trimming removed 4 bases from V and 1 base from J; junction bases left unmatched: 7. Germline V lookup: CDR1 MNHEY, CDR2 SMNVEV (reference sequence). This CDR3 comprises 17 residues. CDR3 nucleotide sequence: TGTGCCAGCAGTTCCCTTAGCGGGGGCTGGAACACCGGGGAGCTGTTTTTT. Protein: CASSSLSGGWNTGELFF.

V is TRBV7-9 and J is TRBJ1-1; 8 positions match TRBD1. The J segment lost 4 bases and the V segment lost 5 bases, leaving 9 bases of the junction unmatched. CDR1 is SEHNR, CDR2 FQNEAQ, per germline (reference sequence). This CDR3 is built from 15 residues. This CDR3 is CASSHPGQGLTEAFF. CDR3 coding DNA: TGTGCCAGCAGCCACCCCGGACAGGGCCTCACTGAAGCTTTCTTT.

The chain carries TRBV5-6 and TRBJ1-3, with D tentatively TRBD1 (5 bases). Trimming took 5 bases from V and 0 from J, leaving 9 bases between them. The CDR3 consists of 14 residues. Germline CDR1 is SGHDT and CDR2 is YYEEEE. This CDR3 is CASRSRGSGNTIYF. CDR3 DNA: TGTGCCAGCAGGTCTAGGGGCTCTGGAAACACCATATATTTT.

V and J are TRBV27 and TRBJ1-2; 9 bases line up with TRBD1. The CDR3 is made up of 15 amino acids. The trim removed 8 bases at V and 1 base at J, leaving 8 bases unmatched. Germline assignment: CDR1 MNHEY and CDR2 SMNVEV (reference sequence). The CDR3 reads CASADRGSLNYGYTF. As DNA, the CDR3 is TGTGCCAGCGCGGACAGGGGCTCCCTTAACTATGGCTACACCTTC.